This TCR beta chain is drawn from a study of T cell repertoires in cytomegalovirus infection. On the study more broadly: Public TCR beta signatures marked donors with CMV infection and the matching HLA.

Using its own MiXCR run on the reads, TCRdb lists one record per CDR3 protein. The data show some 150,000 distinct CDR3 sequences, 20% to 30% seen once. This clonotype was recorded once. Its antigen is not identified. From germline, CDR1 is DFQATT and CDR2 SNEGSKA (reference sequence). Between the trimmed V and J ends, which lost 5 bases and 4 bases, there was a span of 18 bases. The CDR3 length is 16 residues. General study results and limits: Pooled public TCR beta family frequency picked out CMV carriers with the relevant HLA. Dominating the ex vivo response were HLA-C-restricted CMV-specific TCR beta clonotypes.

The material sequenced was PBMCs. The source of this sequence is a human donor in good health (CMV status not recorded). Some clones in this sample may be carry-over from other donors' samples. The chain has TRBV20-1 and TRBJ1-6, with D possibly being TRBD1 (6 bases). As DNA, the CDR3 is TGCAGTGCTCGTCCAGCAGGGGTTGCTTATAATTCACCCCTCCACTTT. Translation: CSARPAGVAYNSPLHF.